The 18 T cell receptor beta chains below come from one sample, sequenced in a study of regulatory T cells in long-lasting Graves disease. Time point reported: persistent/refractory GD, antithyroid drugs over 5 years with positive TRAb. RNA isolated from PBMCs was used to make the TCR library. According to the study, TCR beta libraries were built with iRepertoire HTBI primers and CDR3-region Arm-PCR. TCRdb fed the multiplex PCR reads into MiXCR, producing one record per CDR3 protein. Of about 470,000 distinct CDR3 sequences listed, around 21% are singletons. The sequencing used peripheral blood mononuclear cells (PBMCs), collected when the disease was refractory, from a patient treated with antithyroid drugs. These receptors were collected from a female donor with Graves disease.

This chain joins TRBV4-2 and TRBJ2-7; 8 nucleotides align to TRBD1. The CDR3 contains 15 residues. Germline values: CDR1 LGHNA, CDR2 YNFKEQ. V was clipped by 4 bases and J by 5 bases; unmatched bases: 10. The CDR3 is CASSLRTGLSHEQYF. CDR3 nucleotide sequence: TGTGCCAGCAGCCTACGGACAGGGCTTTCCCACGAGCAGTACTTC.

This clonotype was recorded at least ten times. The V gene is TRBV6-2 or TRBV6-3, the J gene TRBJ2-7; no clear D. The CDR3 has 13 amino acids. Germline lookup yields CDR1 MNHEY and CDR2 SVGEGT. Between the trimmed V and J ends, which lost 6 bases and 3 bases, there was a span of 12 bases. The CDR3 spells CASSQTPSYEQYF. DNA of the CDR3: TGTGCCAGCAGCCAGACACCGAGCTACGAGCAGTACTTC.

This chain links TRBV18 with TRBJ2-5; the match to TRBD2 covers 7 bases. V shed 5 bases and J 4 bases; nucleotides not matched to a gene: 13. This CDR3 spans 16 amino acids. Germline CDR1 reads KGHSH; CDR2 reads LQKENI. The CDR3 nucleotides are TGTGCCAGCTCATCACTAGTGGCTAGCGGTCGAGAGACCCAGTACTTC. The encoded protein is CASSSLVASGRETQYF.

In its sample, this clonotype was seen a few times. V usage is TRBV6-1 and J usage is TRBJ1-5, with D hard to call. Trimming took 2 bases from V and 0 from J, leaving 11 bases between them. This CDR3 contains 16 residues. Germline V gene data show CDR1 as MNHNS and CDR2 as SASEGT. The CDR3 nucleotides read TGTGCCAGCAGTGAATCGTACTGGGTTAGCAATCAGCCCCAGCATTTT. It specifies CASSESYWVSNQPQHF.

This clonotype has a handful of counts. The chain joins TRBV7-8 to TRBJ2-1; D possibly matches TRBD1 or TRBD2 (5 bases each). This CDR3 is built from 15 residues. Between the trimmed V and J ends, which lost 5 bases and 5 bases, there was a span of 16 bases. Germline V gene sequence: CDR1 SGHVS, CDR2 FQNEAQ. CDR3 amino acids: CASSTRDAAHNEQFF. The CDR3 coding sequence is TGTGCCAGCAGCACCCGGGACGCCGCCCACAATGAGCAGTTCTTC.

Turning to this clonotype: The final CDR3 position lacks the conserved phenylalanine or tryptophan, pointing to a likely read error. The chain is built from TRBV6-1 and TRBJ1-1; a weak D match, TRBD1 (5 bases). From germline, CDR1 is MNHNS and CDR2 SASEGT. The CDR3 spans 14 residues. Trimming cost V 7 bases and J 5 bases, with 17 bases left between them. The CDR3 DNA follows: TGTGCCAGCAAGACGTACGGGGGGAAAACTGAAGCTTTCCTT. This gives the protein CASKTYGGKTEAFL.

This clonotype was recorded a few times. The chain couples TRBV20-1 to TRBJ2-7, with TRBD2 matching over 12 bases. CDR3 length: 14 amino acids. Germline V gene data show CDR1 as DFQATT and CDR2 as SNEGSKA (reference sequence). J gave up 5 bases and V 6 bases, and 8 bases lay outside the gene matches. The CDR3 region is CSAPALAGGNEQYF. The CDR3 DNA is TGCAGTGCCCCGGCACTAGCGGGAGGCAACGAGCAGTACTTC.

Worth noting for this clonotype: One end of the junction fails to match germline, which may point to a read error. V is TRBV5-1 and J is TRBJ2-4, with a weak D call TRBD2 (6 bases). Germline-derived CDR1 and CDR2 are SGHRS and YFSETQ. This CDR3 spans 14 amino acids. Written as DNA, the CDR3 is TGTGCCAGCAGCTCTCACCCCTCCGGGGGCATTCAGTACTTC. It yields the protein CASSSHPSGGIQYF.

This clonotype turned up a few times. V usage is TRBV5-4 and J usage is TRBJ1-2, with unresolved D. The V and J ends lost 4 bases and 2 bases respectively, with 15 bases between them. The germline CDR1 and CDR2 sequences are SGHNT and YYREEE (reference sequence). The CDR3 runs 15 residues. The CDR3 DNA sequence: TGTGCCAGCAGCCATAGCACGGGAGGGAACTATGGCTACACCTTC. Protein sequence: CASSHSTGGNYGYTF.

This clonotype appeared many times. The chain recombines TRBV20-1 with TRBJ1-1; no definite D call. Trimming left V 0 bases short and J 6 bases short, with 20 bases between. Germline loops: CDR1 DFQATT, CDR2 SNEGSKA (reference sequence). The CDR3 length is 16 residues. CDR3 loop: CSARDKRAGRVPEAFF. As DNA, the CDR3 is TGCAGTGCTAGAGACAAACGGGCAGGCAGAGTACCTGAAGCTTTCTTT.

This chain links TRBV19 with TRBJ2-7, with TRBD1 identical over 11 bases. The CDR3 is 15 amino acids. Germline lookup yields CDR1 LNHDA and CDR2 SQIVND (reference sequence). Trimming at V came to 8 bases and at J to 8 bases, leaving 14 bases not matched to a gene. CDR3 DNA: TGTGCCAGTTCTTGGTCATCGGGACAGGGGGATAAGCAGTACTTC. Translating gives CASSWSSGQGDKQYF.

This clonotype appeared many times. This chain connects TRBV28 to TRBJ2-5, with a tentative D call TRBD1 (6 bases). This CDR3 has 18 amino acids. In germline, CDR1 is MDHEN, CDR2 SYDVKM. V lost 2 bases and J 3 bases, leaving 22 bases between the germline ends. CDR3 amino acids: CASSLPARDGTTKETQYF. The DNA for the CDR3 is TGTGCCAGCAGTTTACCAGCCCGGGACGGGACAACCAAAGAGACCCAGTACTTC.

This rearrangement joins TRBV19 to TRBJ2-2, with D perhaps matching TRBD1 or TRBD2 (5 bases each). The germline V and J ends were trimmed by 8 bases and 6 bases, with 16 bases remaining between them. The CDR3 sequence is 14 residues long. CDR1 is LNHDA and CDR2 is SQIVND in the germline V gene (reference sequence). CDR3 sequence: CASSPGPSPGELFF. CDR3 DNA sequence: TGTGCCAGTTCTCCGGGGCCATCCCCCGGGGAGCTGTTTTTT.

This clonotype occurred many times. The V and J genes are TRBV11-2 and TRBJ2-7; D gene unclear. Trimming took 5 bases from V and 2 from J, leaving 16 bases between them. The CDR3 length is 15 residues. Per the germline V gene, CDR1 is SGHAT and CDR2 is FQNNGV. CDR3 in amino acids: CASSHHPGTAYEQYF. The CDR3 DNA reads as TGTGCCAGCAGCCACCACCCGGGCACCGCCTACGAGCAGTACTTC.

This clonotype was detected ten times or more. This sequence joins TRBV7-6 and TRBJ1-1; tentative D call: TRBD1 (6 bases). Trimming removed 11 bases from V and 0 bases from J, with 13 bases in between. Per germline, CDR1 SGHVS and CDR2 FNYEAQ. CDR3 length equals 13 residues. Written as DNA, the CDR3 is TGTGCCGAGGGGGACCCAATGAACACTGAAGCTTTCTTT. This sequence encodes CAEGDPMNTEAFF.

The chain combines TRBV3-1 with TRBJ2-5, with D tentatively TRBD2 (6 bases). The DNA end is more similar to TRBJ2-1, so the J call may be wrong. The CDR3 length is 18 residues. The germline V gene has CDR1 LGHDT and CDR2 YNNKEL (reference sequence). The DNA for the CDR3 is TGTGCCAGCAGCCAAGATAGAAGGACCGGGACTCAGTTCAATGAGCAGTTCTTC. Protein product: CASSQDRRTGTQFNEQFF.

V is TRBV19 and J is TRBJ1-5; 9 bases align to TRBD1. CDR1 is LNHDA, CDR2 SQIVND, per germline (reference sequence). The CDR3 loop spans 14 amino acids. Trimming cost V 3 bases and J 4 bases; bases outside gene matches: 1. CDR3 region: CASSMGTGNQPQHF. CDR3 coding DNA: TGTGCCAGTAGTATGGGGACAGGGAATCAGCCCCAGCATTTT.

This clonotype was found a few times. V gene TRBV7-2 combines with J gene TRBJ1-5; TRBD1 might be the D (6 bases). In germline, CDR1 is SGHTA, CDR2 FQGNSA. This CDR3 contains 15 residues. V was cut by 1 base and J by 2 bases, with 9 bases left in between. CDR3 loop: CASSLDWGRNQPQHF. CDR3 DNA: TGTGCCAGCAGCTTAGATTGGGGGCGCAATCAGCCCCAGCATTTT. The whole variable domain, remainder taken from reference TRBV7-2 and TRBJ1-5, is GAGVSQSPSNKVTEKGKDVELRCDPISGHTALYWYRQSLGQGLEFLIYFQGNSAPDKSGLPSDRFSAERTGGSVSTLTIQRTQQEDSAVYLCASSLDWGRNQPQHFGDGTRLSIL.